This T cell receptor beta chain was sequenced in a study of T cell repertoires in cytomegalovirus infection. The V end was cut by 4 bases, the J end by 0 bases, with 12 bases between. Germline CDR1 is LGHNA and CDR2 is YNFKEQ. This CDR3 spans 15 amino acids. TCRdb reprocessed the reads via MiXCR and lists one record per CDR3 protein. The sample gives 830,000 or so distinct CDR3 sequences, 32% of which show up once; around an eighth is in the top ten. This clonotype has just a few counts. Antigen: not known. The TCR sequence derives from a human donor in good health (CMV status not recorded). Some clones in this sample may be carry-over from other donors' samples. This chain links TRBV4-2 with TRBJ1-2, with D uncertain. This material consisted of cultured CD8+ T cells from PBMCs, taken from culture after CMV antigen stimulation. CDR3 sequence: CASSPERYSNYGYTF. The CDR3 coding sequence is TGTGCCAGCAGCCCAGAGCGGTACTCTAACTATGGCTACACCTTC.